This T cell receptor (beta chain) was retrieved from a study of blood T cell dynamics during melanoma immunotherapy. Study overall: Standard first-line treatment here was pembrolizumab or nivolumab plus ipilimumab in metastatic melanoma.

Only in-frame clones appear in the TCRdb table, and some are missing; sequencing was by immunoSEQ multiplex PCR. The sample consists of approximately 12,000 clones, 85% to 90% of them appearing once. V lost 4 bases and J lost 2; bases outside the gene matches: 4. Germline assignment: CDR1 SGHAT and CDR2 FQNNGV. CDR3 length: 16 amino acids. The sample's time point: pre-treatment baseline. One draw preceded checkpoint blockade; another followed its first cycle at week 3. This chain joins TRBV11-2 and TRBJ2-5, with TRBD2 matching over 13 bases. This sequence originates from a human donor with melanoma. Sequenced here: blood, sampled from a patient treated with checkpoint blockade. CDR3: CASSWGLAGLQETQYF. CDR3 coding DNA: TGTGCCAGCAGCTGGGGACTAGCGGGGTTACAAGAGACCCAGTACTTC.